This paragraph reports one T cell receptor (beta chain). Its antigen is as yet unknown. This record comes from a study of post-analysis software for immune sequencing data. Study conclusions and caveats: Controls showed significantly higher normalized Chao1 diversity than did multiple sclerosis patients. Five or six TRBV segments were significantly more frequent in patients than in controls. TRBV5-6, TRBV5-1 and TRBV20-1 were among these segments.

This CDR3 comprises 13 residues. In germline, CDR1 is DFQATT, CDR2 SNEGSKA (reference sequence). After removal of 6 bases from V and 7 bases from J, the junction contained 8 bases not matched to a gene. The TCR beta cDNA libraries contained unique molecular identifiers. With about 0.95 to 11 million T cells as the source, approximately 500,000 cDNA molecules resulted. TCRdb re-called the PCR reads with MiXCR, one entry per CDR3 protein. The sample consists of approximately 630,000 distinct CDR3 sequences, over 45% of them appearing once. The chain has TRBV20-1 and TRBJ1-5; the match to TRBD1 covers 8 bases. This clonotype originated in a girl aged 2-10 years with multiple sclerosis. The sample comprised blood. The CDR3 region has the DNA TGCAGTGCCAGTGACAGGGGAGGACAGCCCCAGCATTTT. Protein: CSASDRGGQPQHF.